This TCR beta chain comes out of a study of blood T cells in healthy people across ages. The germline CDR1 and CDR2 sequences are SGDLS and YYNGEE. This CDR3 has 14 amino acids. A second roughly 7 to 12 cycle PCR used barcoded and J-beta primers. TCRdb re-derived calls from the 5' RACE reads in MiXCR, one entry per CDR3 protein. This table holds about 800,000 distinct CDR3 sequences, 20% to 25% found once. This sample was also put to use in a study of T cells of mothers and their children. As that study records: In both related and unrelated pairs, TCR recombination output is shaped similarly by thymic selection.

The TCR originated in a boy younger than 18 in good health. Sequenced material: blood. The chain recombines TRBV9 with TRBJ2-5; 9 bases map to TRBD2. The DNA end is a closer match to TRBJ2-1, so the J assignment may be wrong. The CDR3 loop is CASSGIAGVNEQFF. The DNA of the CDR3 is TGTGCCAGCAGCGGTATAGCGGGAGTGAATGAGCAGTTCTTC.